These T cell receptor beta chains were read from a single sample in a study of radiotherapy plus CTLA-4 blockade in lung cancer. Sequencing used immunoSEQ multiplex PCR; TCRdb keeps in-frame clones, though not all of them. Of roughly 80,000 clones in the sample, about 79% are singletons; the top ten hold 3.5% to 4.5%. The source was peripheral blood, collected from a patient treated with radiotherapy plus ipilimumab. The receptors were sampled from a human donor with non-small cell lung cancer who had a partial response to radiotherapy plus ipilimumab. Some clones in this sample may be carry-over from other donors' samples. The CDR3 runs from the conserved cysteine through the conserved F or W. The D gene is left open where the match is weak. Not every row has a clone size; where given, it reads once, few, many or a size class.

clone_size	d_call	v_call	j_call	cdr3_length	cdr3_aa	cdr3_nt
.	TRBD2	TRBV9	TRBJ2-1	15	CASSVLGGINNEQFF	TGTGCCAGCAGCGTACTGGGGGGGATTAACAATGAGCAGTTCTTC
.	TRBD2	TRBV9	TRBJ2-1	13	CASKEGTRDEQFF	TGTGCCAGCAAGGAGGGGACTAGGGATGAGCAGTTCTTC
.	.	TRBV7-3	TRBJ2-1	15	CASSSQSGPRDEQFF	TGTGCCAGCAGCTCCCAAAGCGGCCCGAGGGATGAGCAGTTCTTC
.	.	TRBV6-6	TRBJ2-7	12	CASRSDSYEQYF	TGTGCCAGCAGATCGGACAGCTACGAGCAGTACTTC
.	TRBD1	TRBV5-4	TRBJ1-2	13	CASSPQGAFGYTF	TGTGCCAGCAGCCCACAGGGGGCGTTTGGCTACACCTTC
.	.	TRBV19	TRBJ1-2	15	CASSIDRTSSYGYTF	TGTGCCAGTAGTATAGACCGGACATCGAGCTATGGCTACACCTTC
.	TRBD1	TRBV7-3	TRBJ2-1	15	CASSERQGSYNEQFF	TGTGCCAGCAGCGAAAGACAGGGATCCTACAATGAGCAGTTCTTC
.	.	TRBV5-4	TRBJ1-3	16	CASSLDRPSSGNTVYF	TGTGCCAGCAGCTTGGACAGGCCGAGCTCTGGAAACACCGTATATTTT
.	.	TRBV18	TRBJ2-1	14	CASSQFRAGPEQFF	TGTGCCAGCTCACAATTCAGGGCGGGACCAGAGCAGTTCTTC
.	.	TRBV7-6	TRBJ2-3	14	CASSPINSDDTQYF	TGTGCCAGCAGCCCTATTAACAGTGATGATACGCAGTATTTT
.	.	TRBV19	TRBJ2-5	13	CASSPSFGETQYF	TGTGCCAGTAGTCCTAGCTTCGGAGAGACCCAGTACTTC
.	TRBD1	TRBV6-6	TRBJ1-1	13	CASGQGASTEAFF	TGTGCCAGCGGACAGGGGGCGAGCACTGAAGCTTTCTTT
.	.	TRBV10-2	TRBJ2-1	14	CASSETTIYNEQFF	TGCGCCAGCAGTGAGACCACTATCTACAATGAGCAGTTCTTC
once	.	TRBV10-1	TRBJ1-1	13	CASSFGGDTEAFF	TGCGCCAGCAGCTTCGGAGGAGACACTGAAGCTTTCTTT
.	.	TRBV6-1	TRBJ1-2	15	CASSLSALQSYGYTF	TGTGCCAGCAGTTTGAGCGCCCTTCAGAGCTATGGCTACACCTTC
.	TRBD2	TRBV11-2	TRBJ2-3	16	CASSNIAGVVADTQYF	TGTGCCAGCAGCAATATAGCGGGAGTGGTGGCAGATACGCAGTATTTT
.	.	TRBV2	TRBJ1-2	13	CASSEGRGIGYTF	TGTGCCAGCAGTGAGGGCAGGGGAATAGGCTACACCTTC
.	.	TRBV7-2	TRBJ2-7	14	CASSPRRSPYEQYF	TGTGCCAGCAGCCCTCGACGGAGTCCCTACGAGCAGTACTTC
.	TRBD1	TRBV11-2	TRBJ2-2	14	CASSLQGAAGELFF	TGTGCCAGCAGCTTACAGGGGGCGGCCGGGGAGCTGTTTTTT
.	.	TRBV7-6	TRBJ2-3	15	CASSSRDTITDTQYF	TGTGCCAGCAGCTCCCGGGACACGATCACAGATACGCAGTATTTT
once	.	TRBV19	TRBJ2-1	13	CASSPQTGNEQFF	TGTGCCAGTAGTCCCCAGACTGGCAATGAGCAGTTCTTC
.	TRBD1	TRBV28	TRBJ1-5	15	CASSAPGTGAQPQHF	TGTGCCAGCAGTGCCCCCGGGACAGGGGCTCAGCCCCAGCATTTT
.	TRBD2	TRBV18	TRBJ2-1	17	CASSPPRLAGASNEQFF	TGTGCCAGCTCACCACCCCGACTAGCGGGAGCTTCCAATGAGCAGTTCTTC
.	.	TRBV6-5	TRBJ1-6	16	CASSYSSSGKNSPLHF	TGTGCCAGCAGTTACTCGAGCTCCGGGAAGAATTCACCCCTCCACTTT
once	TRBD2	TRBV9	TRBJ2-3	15	CASSGLAGPADTQYF	TGTGCCAGCAGCGGGCTAGCGGGACCGGCAGATACGCAGTATTTT
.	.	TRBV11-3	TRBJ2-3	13	CASKGPSTDTQYF	TGTGCCAGCAAGGGGCCTAGCACAGATACGCAGTATTTT
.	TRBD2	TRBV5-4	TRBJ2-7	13	CASGIAGSYEQYF	TGTGCCAGCGGAATAGCGGGCTCCTACGAGCAGTACTTC
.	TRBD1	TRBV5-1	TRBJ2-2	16	CASSDRDRGIPGELFF	TGCGCCAGCTCTGACCGGGACAGGGGTATTCCCGGGGAGCTGTTTTTT
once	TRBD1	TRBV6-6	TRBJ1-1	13	CASRMTGDPEAFF	TGTGCCAGCAGGATGACAGGGGATCCTGAAGCTTTCTTT
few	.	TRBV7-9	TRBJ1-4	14	CASSPGIFGEKLFF	TGTGCCAGCAGCCCAGGGATATTCGGGGAAAAACTGTTTTTT
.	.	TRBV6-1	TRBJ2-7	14	CASSEGSSVYEQYF	TGTGCCAGCAGTGAGGGGAGTTCAGTCTACGAGCAGTACTTC
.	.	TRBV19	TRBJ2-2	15	CASSIARQRSGELFF	TGTGCCAGTAGTATAGCCCGTCAGCGCTCCGGGGAGCTGTTTTTT
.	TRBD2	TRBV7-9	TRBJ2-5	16	CASSSPRSGGKETQYF	TGTGCCAGCAGCTCCCCCCGTAGCGGGGGAAAAGAGACCCAGTACTTC